Below are 10 T cell receptor beta chains sequenced from a single sample in a study of blood T cell repertoires in COVID-19. The table came from immunoSEQ multiplex PCR; TCRdb's copy has only in-frame clones and leaves some out. In the table there are around 280,000 clones, around 88% of which are singletons. The source material was PBMCs or T cells enriched from blood (not recorded which). Receptors were obtained from a woman aged 40 to 50 who had recovered from COVID-19.

The chain combines TRBV24-1 with TRBJ2-2, with TRBD2 matching 11 bases. CDR3 length equals 15 residues. The germline CDR1 and CDR2 sequences are KGHDR and SFDVKD. V was clipped by 9 bases and J by 3 bases; unmatched bases: 5. CDR3 sequence reads: CATGTSGSDTGELFF. The CDR3 bases are TGTGCCACCGGTACTAGCGGGAGCGACACCGGGGAGCTGTTTTTT.

V and J are TRBV2 and TRBJ2-1; 10 positions agree with TRBD2. J lost 9 bases, V lost 3 bases, and 11 bases had no gene match. From germline, CDR1 is SNHLY and CDR2 FYNNEI. The CDR3 is made up of 16 amino acids. The DNA for the CDR3 is TGTGCCAGCAGTGAGATAAGCCTAGCGGGAGTAGGTGAGCAGTTCTTC. Translated: CASSEISLAGVGEQFF.

The chain couples TRBV5-1 to TRBJ1-2, with TRBD1 identical over 9 bases. The V gene's germline CDR1 is SGHRS and CDR2 YFSETQ. This CDR3 comprises 14 residues. J was trimmed by 6 bases and V by 0 bases; bases with no gene match: 3. The CDR3, as DNA: TGCGCCAGCAGCTTGGGACGACAGGGGGATGGCTACACCTTC. It specifies CASSLGRQGDGYTF.

J is TRBJ2-5 and V is TRBV7-2; TRBD1 agrees at 8 bases. Germline-derived CDR1 and CDR2 are SGHTA and FQGNSA. There are 13 residues in the CDR3. V gave up 1 base and J gave up 5 bases; unmatched junction bases: 0. The CDR3 region is CASSLDRGETQYF. CDR3 nucleotides: TGTGCCAGCAGCTTAGACAGGGGGGAGACCCAGTACTTC.

The chain joins TRBV3-1 (or the pseudogene TRBV3-2) to TRBJ2-4; TRBD2 might be the D (6 bases). There are 16 residues in the CDR3. V was pared by 4 bases and J by 0 bases, with 13 bases between. The germline CDR1 and CDR2 sequences are LGHDT and YNNKEL (reference sequence). CDR3 amino acids: CASSRSAGLAKNIQYF. Here the CDR3 DNA reads TGTGCCAGCAGCCGGTCAGCGGGCCTAGCCAAAAACATTCAGTACTTC.

The gene calls are TRBV7-9 and TRBJ2-1, with TRBD1 matching over 8 bases. This CDR3 is built from 15 residues. Germline V CDR1 and CDR2: SEHNR, FQNEAQ (reference sequence). The V and J ends lost 5 bases and 1 base, in that order; junction bases with no gene match: 4. The CDR3 here is CASSRQGRSYNEQFF. Written as DNA, the CDR3 is TGTGCCAGCAGCCGACAGGGGCGTTCCTACAATGAGCAGTTCTTC.

V and J are TRBV11-2 and TRBJ2-7; 16 bases are a match to TRBD2. The CDR3 is 16 amino acids. CDR1 is SGHAT and CDR2 is FQNNGV in the germline V gene. J gave up 5 bases and V 6 bases, and 7 bases lay outside the gene matches. The CDR3 here is CASRSGLAGGPHEQYF. In nucleotides, the CDR3 is TGTGCCAGCAGGTCGGGACTAGCGGGAGGGCCCCACGAGCAGTACTTC. Drawing the rest from reference TRBV11-2 and TRBJ2-7, the complete variable domain is EAGVAQSPRYKIIEKRQSVAFWCNPISGHATLYWYQQILGQGPKLLIQFQNNGVVDDSQLPKDRFSAERLKGVDSTLKIQPAKLEDSAVYLCASRSGLAGGPHEQYFGPGTRLTVT.

The rearrangement joins TRBV11-2 to TRBJ1-4; D unresolved. This CDR3 has 15 amino acids. V lost 2 bases and J 4 bases, leaving 11 bases between the germline ends. CDR1 SGHAT and CDR2 FQNNGV come from the germline V gene. The CDR3 DNA reads TGTGCCAGCAGCTTAACGGGGTTTGATAATGAAAAACTGTTTTTT. Translating it yields CASSLTGFDNEKLFF.

V is TRBV30 and J is TRBJ1-6; the match to TRBD1 covers 10 bases. The length of the CDR3 is 15 residues. From germline, CDR1 is GTSNPN and CDR2 SVGIG (reference sequence). Trimming removed 2 bases from V and 7 bases from J; junction bases left unmatched: 5. DNA for the CDR3: TGTGCCTGGAGTCCGAGACAGGGGGCCAATTCACCCCTCCACTTT. It is translated as CAWSPRQGANSPLHF.

This clone was seen only a few times. The chain couples TRBV6-1 to TRBJ2-7; TRBD1 matches 11 bases. The V gene's germline CDR1 is MNHNS and CDR2 SASEGT. V trimming: 3 bases; J trimming: 6 bases; junction bases outside the gene matches: 10. The CDR3 loop spans 16 amino acids. The CDR3 reads CASSEVDRGLRIEQYF. CDR3 sequence (DNA): TGTGCCAGCAGTGAGGTGGACAGGGGGCTTCGTATCGAGCAGTACTTC.